Below are 21 T cell receptor beta chains sequenced from a single sample in a study of beta chain features in type 1 diabetes. All of the isolated RNA was reverse transcribed, so expressed TCRB transcripts were sequenced. Repertoires were generated with immunoSEQ multiplex PCR, while TCRdb's copy carries only in-frame clones and drops some. The repertoire holds under 250,000 clones, with 14% as singletons. The specimen was naive CD4+ T cells from blood. The receptor set was obtained from a woman aged 40 to 50 in good health.

Only a few counts were recorded for this clone. The rearrangement uses TRBV6-4 and TRBJ1-5, with D perhaps matching TRBD1 (6 bases). The CDR3 is 16 amino acids. Germline V gives CDR1 MRHNA, CDR2 SNTAGT. Trimming took off 3 bases at V and 3 bases at J, with 15 bases between the two ends. The CDR3 DNA reads TGTGCCAGCAGTGATTCCGAACAGGGATACAATCAGCCCCAGCATTTT. Translating gives CASSDSEQGYNQPQHF.

The chain has TRBV18 and TRBJ2-4; D unclear. V lost 2 bases and J lost 6, with 8 bases in between. CDR3 length: 13 amino acids. CDR1 is KGHSH, CDR2 LQKENI, per germline. The CDR3 here is CASSPLNGNIQYF. CDR3 sequence (DNA): TGTGCCAGCTCACCATTGAACGGAAACATTCAGTACTTC.

The chain couples TRBV6-6 to TRBJ1-4; 8 bases are a match to TRBD1. From germline, CDR1 is MNHNY and CDR2 SVGAGI (reference sequence). The V segment lost 6 bases and the J segment 6 bases; nucleotides outside the gene matches: 6. CDR3 length: 14 residues. CDR3 amino acids: CASSLDRGYEKLFF. The DNA of the CDR3 is TGTGCCAGCAGCCTAGACAGGGGTTATGAAAAACTGTTTTTT.

This clone has just a few counts. CDR3 protein: CASSFAGSSLTEAFF. Here the CDR3 DNA reads TGCGCCAGCAGCTTCGCCGGGTCCTCCCTGACCGAAGCTTTCTTT. The chain combines TRBV5-1 with TRBJ1-1; unclear D gene. Germline V gene data show CDR1 as SGHRS and CDR2 as YFSETQ. V was pared by 2 bases and J by 8 bases, with 19 bases between. The CDR3 has 15 residues.

The rearrangement links TRBV19 to TRBJ1-5; D may be TRBD1 (6 bases). The CDR3 contains 14 residues. Between the trimmed V and J ends, which lost 4 bases and 4 bases, there was a span of 11 bases. Germline assignment: CDR1 LNHDA and CDR2 SQIVND (reference sequence). The CDR3 DNA reads as TGTGCCAGTAGTACGATACAGGGAAATCAGCCCCAGCATTTT. Translating gives CASSTIQGNQPQHF.

In this sample, this clone turned up a few times. The V and J genes are TRBV6-1 and TRBJ1-5, with 9 positions matching TRBD1. This CDR3 is 15 amino acids long. J was trimmed by 3 bases and V by 10 bases; bases with no gene match: 10. Germline V lookup: CDR1 MNHNS, CDR2 SASEGT. CDR3 DNA sequence: TGTGCCACAGCAAAGGGACAGGGCTTCAATCAGCCCCAGCATTTT. Translating it yields CATAKGQGFNQPQHF.

This clone was observed a handful of times. The chain couples TRBV29-1 to TRBJ1-3; D perhaps matches TRBD1 (5 bases). The germline V gene encodes CDR1 SQVTM and CDR2 ANQGSEA. The CDR3 runs 12 residues. With 4 bases removed from V and 2 bases from J, the gap between germline ends came to 6 bases. The CDR3 nucleotides read TGCAGCGTTGGGACAACTGGAAACACCATATATTTT. Translated: CSVGTTGNTIYF.

The V gene is TRBV5-6, the J gene TRBJ1-2; no clear D. Germline V lookup: CDR1 SGHDT, CDR2 YYEEEE. V was cut by 0 bases and J by 0 bases, with 9 bases left in between. The CDR3 runs 15 residues. The CDR3 region has the DNA TGTGCCAGCAGCTTGGAAGTGTTAGCTAACTATGGCTACACCTTC. This gives the protein CASSLEVLANYGYTF.

This clone has more than one count but fewer than ten. CDR3 region: CASGLEDRRNIQYF. The CDR3 bases are TGTGCTAGTGGTTTGGAGGACAGGCGCAACATTCAGTACTTC. The V gene is TRBV12-5, the J gene TRBJ2-4; 7 positions agree with TRBD1. With 1 base clipped from V and 7 bases from J, the junction kept 4 bases outside the gene matches. The germline CDR1 and CDR2 sequences are LGHNT and FRNRAP. This CDR3 is 14 amino acids long.

V and J are TRBV7-2 and TRBJ2-5, with TRBD2 matching 11 bases. V shed 4 bases and J 5 bases; nucleotides not matched to a gene: 3. CDR1 and CDR2 (germline): SGHTA, FQGNSA. CDR3 length: 14 residues. CDR3 sequence: CASSSSGGSETQYF. The CDR3 DNA reads TGTGCCAGCAGCTCTAGCGGGGGGTCGGAGACCCAGTACTTC.

This clone was recorded a few times. The chain couples TRBV6-5 to TRBJ2-7; D perhaps matches TRBD1 (6 bases). Per the germline V gene, CDR1 is MNHEY and CDR2 is SVGAGI. CDR3 length equals 15 residues. Trimming stripped 0 bases from V and 3 bases from J, with 12 bases between. This chain's CDR3 is CASSYSEGDDYEQYF. The CDR3 nucleotides are TGTGCCAGCAGTTACTCCGAGGGGGACGACTACGAGCAGTACTTC.

This clone occurred a few times. V is TRBV5-4 and J is TRBJ1-3; 8 positions match TRBD1. Germline CDR1 SGHNT, CDR2 YYREEE (reference sequence). J was trimmed by 8 bases and V by 2 bases; bases with no gene match: 6. This CDR3 spans 14 amino acids. The CDR3: CASSFANRGDTIYF. DNA of the CDR3: TGTGCCAGCAGCTTCGCTAACAGGGGGGACACCATATATTTT.

This clone has only a few counts. One end of the junction is discordant with germline, which a read error may explain. The V and J genes are TRBV7-9 and TRBJ2-7; 12 nucleotides match TRBD1. The CDR3 sequence is 15 residues long. Per the germline V gene, CDR1 is SEHNR and CDR2 is FQNEAQ (reference sequence). Here the CDR3 reads CASTLGTGGWYEQYF. CDR3 bases: TGTGCCAGCACCTTAGGGACAGGGGGCTGGTACGAGCAGTACTTC.

This clone occurred a few times. The chain links TRBV5-6 to TRBJ2-7; 9 bases agree with TRBD2. The J segment lost 4 bases and the V segment lost 4 bases, leaving 12 bases of the junction unmatched. Germline V CDR1 and CDR2: SGHDT, YYEEEE. The CDR3 spans 16 residues. The CDR3: CASSPPGLAGRYEQYF. As DNA, the CDR3 is TGTGCCAGCAGCCCCCCCGGGCTAGCGGGGAGATACGAGCAGTACTTC.

The rearrangement joins TRBV2 to TRBJ1-5, with TRBD1 matching 9 bases. V trimming: 6 bases; J trimming: 6 bases; junction bases outside the gene matches: 6. Per germline, CDR1 SNHLY and CDR2 FYNNEI. CDR3 length: 14 residues. The DNA for the CDR3 is TGTGCCAGCAGCGCGGGACAGGGCGGTCAGCCCCAGCATTTT. It translates to CASSAGQGGQPQHF.

This clone was counted between two and nine times. The CDR3 DNA reads TGTGCCATCGGCACTAGCGGGGGGTCCACCGGGGAGCTGTTTTTT. It codes for CAIGTSGGSTGELFF. This chain connects TRBV10-3 to TRBJ2-2, with 12 positions matching TRBD2. V lost 8 bases, J lost 4 bases, and 5 bases stayed unmatched. This CDR3 comprises 15 residues. The germline CDR1 and CDR2 sequences are ENHRY and SYGVKD.

V usage is TRBV19 and J usage is TRBJ2-2; no definite D call. Per the germline V gene, CDR1 is LNHDA and CDR2 is SQIVND (reference sequence). Deletions cut 8 bases from V and 4 bases from J, with 11 bases between. The CDR3 has 13 residues. CDR3 in amino acids: CASPSNGTGELFF. CDR3 coding DNA: TGTGCCAGTCCCAGTAATGGCACCGGGGAGCTGTTTTTT.

This clone was seen a few times. J is TRBJ2-7 and V is TRBV27; 7 nucleotides line up with TRBD2. This CDR3 is 15 amino acids long. CDR1 and CDR2 (germline): MNHEY, SMNVEV (reference sequence). The V segment lost 6 bases and the J segment 6 bases; nucleotides outside the gene matches: 14. In nucleotides, the CDR3 is TGTGCCAGCAGACCGTCGGGGGGACCCTTCTCCGAGCAGTACTTC. Its translation is CASRPSGGPFSEQYF.

DNA for the CDR3: TGTGCCAGCAGCTTGCCACAGGGTGATTCACCCCTCCACTTT. It yields the protein CASSLPQGDSPLHF. This chain joins TRBV5-4 and TRBJ1-6; D may be TRBD1 (6 bases). The CDR3 has 14 amino acids. V gave up 1 base and J gave up 8 bases, with 10 bases separating them. Germline CDR1 and CDR2: SGHNT and YYREEE (reference sequence).

This clone was seen a few times. The V gene is TRBV2, the J gene TRBJ2-3; possibly TRBD2 for D (6 bases). Trimming left V 6 bases short and J 7 bases short, with 8 bases between. The CDR3 extends over 11 amino acids. Germline CDR1 and CDR2: SNHLY and FYNNEI. CDR3 in amino acids: CASRDYNTQYF. The DNA of the CDR3 is TGTGCCAGCAGGGACTACAATACGCAGTATTTT.

The genes are TRBV14 and TRBJ1-4; no firm D call. CDR3 length: 15 amino acids. Germline loops: CDR1 SGHDN, CDR2 FVKESK. Trimming removed 1 base from V and 0 bases from J, with 6 bases in between. The DNA of the CDR3 is TGTGCCAGCAGCCAAGTCGGTGCAACTAATGAAAAACTGTTTTTT. This translates into CASSQVGATNEKLFF. The whole variable domain, remainder taken from reference TRBV14 and TRBJ1-4, is EAGVTQFPSHSVIEKGQTVTLRCDPISGHDNLYWYRRVMGKEIKFLLHFVKESKQDESGMPNNRFLAERTGGTYSTLKVQPAELEDSGVYFCASSQVGATNEKLFFGSGTQLSVL.